The clone carrying this T cell receptor (beta chain) was counted a few times. Its antigen is undetermined. This record belongs to a study of regulatory T cells in long-lasting Graves disease. The study's findings and limits: Persistent disease favored TRBV28, TRBJ1-2 and TRBJ2-5. Because few samples were included, accuracy may have been lower.

The CDR3 runs to 17 residues. V lost 4 bases, J lost 10 bases, and 17 bases stayed unmatched. Germline CDR1 is LNHDA and CDR2 is SQIVND (reference sequence). Arm-PCR with iRepertoire HTBI primers amplified the CDR3 regions for these TCR beta libraries. TCRdb recomputed calls from the multiplex PCR reads with MiXCR, one row per CDR3 protein. The sample has more than 300,000 distinct CDR3 sequences; 16% are singletons. Time point denoted: newly diagnosed GD, antithyroid drugs for less than 3 months. Preparation of the TCR library used RNA extracted from PBMCs. A further study also used this sample, focusing on T cells in Graves' hyperthyroidism and ophthalmopathy. From that report: Stable hyperthyroidism: no ophthalmopathy progression over 18 months of follow-up. Researchers ran a first-round RT-PCR on the TCR CDR3 using the HTBI primer set.

This sequence was found in a woman aged 18 to 35 with Graves disease. V is TRBV19 and J is TRBJ2-1; TRBD2 agrees at 9 bases. Sequencing was performed on peripheral blood mononuclear cells (PBMCs), taken at new diagnosis, from a patient treated with antithyroid drugs. The CDR3 DNA reads as TGTGCCAGTAGTACCCCACAGCGGGAGGCCTCACAAAGGGAGCAGTTCTTC. Amino acids: CASSTPQREASQREQFF. Together with reference TRBV19 and TRBJ2-1, the CDR3 gives the full variable domain: DGGITQSPKYLFRKEGQNVTLSCEQNLNHDAMYWYRQDPGQGLRLIYYSQIVNDFQKGDIAEGYSVSREKKESFPLTVTSAQKNPTAFYLCASSTPQREASQREQFFGPGTRLTVL.